The rows below give T cell receptor beta chains drawn from one sample of a study of shared clonotypes between healthy human individuals. Using immunoSEQ multiplex PCR, the repertoire was profiled, and TCRdb retains in-frame clones only, with some absent. This sample has under 1,100,000 clones, with under 80% found just once. Sequencing used memory CD4+ T cells sorted from blood. The receptor source for this set is a man aged 18 to 30 in good health. CDR3s include the opening cysteine and the closing phenylalanine or tryptophan. The order of the fields is clone size, V gene, CDR3 protein. A row's size may be missing; if present it is once, few, many or a size class.

>-|TRBV7-2
CASSSGNSPLHF
>-|TRBV6-1
CASSEAHWTVGAYEQYF
>-|TRBV6-5
CASSMRDSLYEQYF
>-|TRBV11-2
CASSLKDHYGYTF
>-|TRBV5-1
CASSDGLTDTQYF
>-|TRBV7-2
CASSLGTGNTEAFF
>few|TRBV30
CAWSAGRTSGFEETQYF
>-|TRBV28
CASSTQTSGASSYNEQFF
>-|TRBV15
CATSRSGSSYNEQFF
>once|TRBV5-6
CASSFDHETQYF
>-|TRBV4-3
CASSRSHLSSYEQYF
>-|TRBV5-1
CASSWDSANTEAFF
>-|TRBV5-1
CASSFRDRGRSSYGYTF
>-|TRBV30
CAWSPLLGLAGVGSYEQYF
>once|TRBV30
CAWNPQGNTEAFF
>-|TRBV9
CASSSHVNTEAFF
>-|TRBV4-1
CASSQGGGANTGELFF
>-|TRBV5-6
CASSRGTSFYNEQFF
>few|TRBV4-3
CASSQDYRVGYGGQQETQYF
>-|TRBV27
CASSLKGGLDGYTF
>-|TRBV6-6
CASSWGGISYEQYF
>-|TRBV7-2
CASSPLGTSAYNEQFF
>-|TRBV2
CASRNGREETQYF
>once|TRBV19
CASSTTGEQMNTEAFF
>-|TRBV2
CASSGTSGHEQYF
>-|TRBV28
CASSLWGLGSPDTQYF
>-|TRBV7-9
CASSLEGLGIKLFF
>-|TRBV14
CASSQVTGEQFF
>-|TRBV5-1
CASSLDGDREPQHF
>-|TRBV27
CASSLLGGPLSWETQYF
>-|TRBV2
CASSGRTRSTDTQYF
>few|TRBV4-3
CASSQARVAKNIQYF
>-|TRBV7-9
CASSPRTSGNHEQFF
>-|TRBV29-1
CSVRRTADYTF
>-|TRBV5-1
CASSLQATNEKLFF
>-|TRBV5-5
CASSLGTGGDREGYTF
>few|TRBV30
CAWSIGTSVRYQETQYF
>-|TRBV6-1
CASQLGGVSYEQYF
>-|TRBV4-1
CASSQEERGLYTQYF
>-|TRBV6-5
CASSSPGQMYGYTF
>-|TRBV5-1
CASSFRGLAGGPGNEQYF
>-|TRBV11-2
CASSFSLGGFDTDTQYF
>-|TRBV19
CASSIDRILSNQPQHF
>-|TRBV7-2
CASSPGQGESPLHF
>-|TRBV6-1
CASSDWGLSNTQYF
>-|TRBV5-1
CASAGSYNEQFF
>-|TRBV14
CASSQGPSRGYTF
>-|TRBV6-5
CASSYYRGPTYEQYF
>few|TRBV9
CASRGTQETQYF
>-|TRBV5-1
CASSLEGGNSYNSPLHF
>-|TRBV5-1
CASSPTAGLSPLEQYF
>-|TRBV7-2
CASSLGQGGYEQYF
>-|TRBV6-4
CASSAQRWLGQETQYF
>few|TRBV5-1
CASSPGLAISTDTQYF
>-|TRBV2
CASSAGGSSYEQYF
>-|TRBV5-1
CASSPRGGGASTDTQYF
>-|TRBV30
CAWRRDSFNSPLHF
>-|TRBV4-1
CASSRGLAASMYNEQFF
>-|TRBV2
CASSEAAWGARLSF